The 4 T cell receptor beta chains in this list originate from one sample, sequenced in a study of cytotoxic CD8 clonotypes in ibrutinib-treated CLL. The repertoire was sequenced with immunoSEQ multiplex PCR; TCRdb's copy has only in-frame clones and lacks some. Of some 50,000 clones detected, under 75% appear once; the ten largest clones hold 9.5% to 15%. The sample consisted of PBMCs, taken after 12 months of ibrutinib treatment. These receptors came from a human donor with chronic lymphocytic leukemia.

The rearrangement joins TRBV29-1 to TRBJ2-7; unclear D gene. CDR3 length: 12 residues. V shed 4 bases and J shed 2 bases, with 9 bases lying between them. The germline CDR1 and CDR2 sequences are SQVTM and ANQGSEA. CDR3 bases: TGCAGCGTTGGCGGAACTCCCTACGAGCAGTACTTC. Protein product: CSVGGTPYEQYF.

V gene TRBV28 combines with J gene TRBJ2-7, with 10 nucleotides matching TRBD2. V lost 5 bases, J lost 0 bases, and 10 bases stayed unmatched. Germline values: CDR1 MDHEN, CDR2 SYDVKM. CDR3 length: 17 amino acids. For the CDR3, the DNA is TGTGCCAGCAGTCCACCATCACTAGCGGGGAGCTCCTACGAGCAGTACTTC. Translation: CASSPPSLAGSSYEQYF.

This clone was found once. The chain is built from TRBV5-6 and TRBJ2-5, with 14 nucleotides matching TRBD2. The CDR3 contains 16 residues. With V trimmed by 0 bases and J by 4 bases, 2 bases remained unmatched. Germline assignment: CDR1 SGHDT and CDR2 YYEEEE. The CDR3 sequence: CASSLGLAGGAETQYF. DNA of the CDR3: TGTGCCAGCAGCTTGGGACTAGCGGGGGGGGCAGAGACCCAGTACTTC.

This chain uses TRBV5-4 with TRBJ2-7, with D maybe TRBD1 (5 bases). Trimming left V 0 bases short and J 7 bases short, with 14 bases between. The CDR3 spans 14 residues. The V gene's germline CDR1 is SGHNT and CDR2 YYREEE (reference sequence). CDR3 amino acids: CASSLGTLEREQYF. The CDR3 region has the DNA TGTGCCAGCAGCTTGGGGACACTGGAACGAGAGCAGTACTTC.